This T cell receptor beta chain was found in a study of radiotherapy plus CTLA-4 blockade in lung cancer. About the research overall: Objective response was observed in about 19% of patients, and disease control in 30% to 35%. Study outcomes and limitations: Reports identified early blood T cell clone dynamics, with interferon-beta, as the best response predictor. Radiotherapy with ipilimumab was followed by blood expansion of tumor-derived clones.

Trimming removed 2 bases from V and 5 bases from J; junction bases left unmatched: 11. Germline CDR1 reads SGHRS; CDR2 reads YFSETQ. CDR3 size: 17 residues. Notes on this clone: Its antigen is undetermined.

Chemo-refractory metastatic non-small-cell lung cancer patients underwent focal radiation alongside CTLA-4 blockade with ipilimumab. Assay: immunoSEQ multiplex PCR; the TCRdb copy retains only in-frame clones and omits some. The sample yields some 66,000 clones, about 85% seen once. The rearrangement joins TRBV5-1 to TRBJ2-2; TRBD2 matches 8 bases. The sample in question was peripheral blood, obtained from a patient treated with radiotherapy plus ipilimumab. The clonotype was recovered from a human donor with non-small cell lung cancer who had a partial response to radiotherapy plus ipilimumab. CDR3 in amino acids: CASSFPTSGTSTGELFF. For the CDR3, the DNA is TGCGCCAGCAGCTTCCCAACGTCCGGGACTAGTACCGGGGAGCTGTTTTTT.